This T cell receptor beta chain originates from a study of tumor and adjacent non-tumor tissue in lung cancer. A modified ARM-PCR protocol with three rounds of nested PCR amplified TCRbeta. TCRdb redid the calling of the multiplex PCR reads with MiXCR, one entry per CDR3 protein. The sample lists 220,000 or so distinct CDR3 sequences, 71% occurring once. Of note for this clonotype: One end of the junction does not line up with germline, which may come from a read error.

No cell sorting was done before RNA was extracted from the tissue. This CDR3 contains 13 residues. The germline CDR1 and CDR2 sequences are MNHEY and SVGAGI. The gene calls are TRBV6-5 and TRBJ1-1; tentative D call: TRBD1 (6 bases). The sequence came from a man in his 60s with non-small cell lung cancer. The specimen was lung tumor tissue. This chain's CDR3 is CASSPDRSTETFF. CDR3 sequence (DNA): TGTGCTAGCAGCCCCGACAGGAGCACTGAAACTTTCTTT.